The 17 T cell receptor beta chains below were found in one sample sequenced in a study of cytomegalovirus exposure and HLA in healthy donors. The table came from immunoSEQ multiplex PCR; TCRdb's copy has only in-frame clones and leaves some out. This sample has under 400,000 clones; approximately 91% occur once, and the top ten carry about 0.96%. What was sequenced was PBMCs. Source of these receptors: a man under 40 in good health and CMV-seronegative.

This clone was detected only once. The CDR3 here is CASSLFTGYTGELFF. CDR3 nucleotide sequence: TGTGCCAGCAGCTTGTTTACAGGGTACACCGGGGAGCTGTTTTTT. The V call is TRBV5-8, the J call TRBJ2-2, with a tentative D call TRBD1 (6 bases). V dropped 1 base and J dropped 3 bases, with 10 bases sitting between them. The CDR3 is 15 residues long. Germline CDR1 reads SGHTS; CDR2 reads YDEGEE.

J is TRBJ2-1 and V is TRBV30, with D perhaps matching TRBD1 (5 bases). In germline, CDR1 is GTSNPN, CDR2 SVGIG (reference sequence). V dropped 8 bases and J dropped 0 bases, with 11 bases sitting between them. CDR3 length equals 13 residues. The CDR3 DNA sequence: TGTGCCCAGAGACAGAGCTCCTACAATGAGCAGTTCTTC. Translating gives CAQRQSSYNEQFF.

The chain has TRBV5-1 and TRBJ2-1; D perhaps matches TRBD2 (5 bases). V was pared by 0 bases and J by 0 bases, with 7 bases between. Germline loops: CDR1 SGHRS, CDR2 YFSETQ. This CDR3 comprises 15 residues. The DNA of the CDR3 is TGCGCCAGCAGCTTGGGGGAGAGCTCCTACAATGAGCAGTTCTTC. Its protein is CASSLGESSYNEQFF. Full variable domain (outside the CDR3, taken from reference TRBV5-1 and TRBJ2-1): KAGVTQTPRYLIKTRGQQVTLSCSPISGHRSVSWYQQTPGQGLQFLFEYFSETQRNKGNFPGRFSGRQFSNSRSEMNVSTLELGDSALYLCASSLGESSYNEQFFGPGTRLTVL.

J is TRBJ1-2 and V is TRBV6-1, with 7 positions matching TRBD1. Trimming took 4 bases from V and 6 from J; bases not matched to a gene: 5. Per the germline V gene, CDR1 is MNHNS and CDR2 is SASEGT. CDR3 length equals 13 residues. CDR3 nucleotides: TGTGCCAGCAGTGCTGACAGGGTTCATGGCTACACCTTC. Translation gives CASSADRVHGYTF.

J is TRBJ2-2 and V is TRBV5-1, with D perhaps TRBD1 (7 bases). CDR1 is SGHRS, CDR2 YFSETQ, per germline. Trimming stripped 4 bases from V and 7 bases from J, with 17 bases between. This CDR3 contains 15 residues. CDR3 DNA sequence: TGCGCCAGCAGCGGAGGGACAGTCGCTGGCGGGGAGCTGTTTTTT. Amino acids: CASSGGTVAGGELFF.

In the case of this clone: Other DNA sequences from this sample encode an identical CDR3 as well. This rearrangement joins TRBV29-1 to TRBJ1-1, with 10 bases identical to TRBD1. Trimming took 7 bases from V and 4 from J; bases not matched to a gene: 6. CDR3 length: 13 residues. CDR1 is SQVTM, CDR2 ANQGSEA, per germline. The CDR3 nucleotides are TGCAGCGCCAGGACAGGGGGAACCACTGAAGCTTTCTTT. Protein: CSARTGGTTEAFF.

The J gene is TRBJ2-1, the V gene TRBV7-2; 14 bases are a match to TRBD2. The V and J ends lost 3 bases and 8 bases, in that order; junction bases with no gene match: 6. Germline loops: CDR1 SGHTA, CDR2 FQGNSA. CDR3 length: 16 amino acids. In DNA, the CDR3 is TGTGCCAGCAGCTTTACCGGGACTAGCGGGGGATATGAGCAGTTCTTC. It yields the protein CASSFTGTSGGYEQFF. The whole variable domain, filled in from reference TRBV7-2 and TRBJ2-1, reads GAGVSQSPSNKVTEKGKDVELRCDPISGHTALYWYRQSLGQGLEFLIYFQGNSAPDKSGLPSDRFSAERTGGSVSTLTIQRTQQEDSAVYLCASSFTGTSGGYEQFFGPGTRLTVL.

This sequence joins TRBV5-8 and TRBJ1-1; D unclear. The CDR3 sequence is 15 residues long. The V end was cut by 6 bases, the J end by 1 base, with 16 bases between. The germline CDR1 and CDR2 sequences are SGHTS and YDEGEE. The CDR3 protein is CASTPWALRNTEAFF. CDR3 in DNA: TGTGCCAGCACTCCCTGGGCCCTCCGGAACACTGAAGCTTTCTTT.

The V gene is TRBV7-8, the J gene TRBJ1-1; D is unresolved. CDR3 size: 16 residues. V lost 0 bases, J lost 1 base, and 12 bases lay in between. Germline CDR1 SGHVS, CDR2 FQNEAQ. DNA for the CDR3: TGTGCCAGCAGCTTAGCGGCGGTGTTGGGGAACACTGAAGCTTTCTTT. This codes for CASSLAAVLGNTEAFF.

This clone was seen a single time. This chain connects TRBV7-9 to TRBJ2-6, with 8 bases fitting TRBD1. With 4 bases clipped from V and 0 bases from J, the junction kept 11 bases outside the gene matches. CDR3 length equals 19 residues. The germline CDR1 and CDR2 sequences are SEHNR and FQNEAQ (reference sequence). The DNA of the CDR3 is TGTGCCAGCAGCTCACCCGTGGGGACAGGTCCCTCTGGGGCCAACGTCCTGACTTTC. It is translated as CASSSPVGTGPSGANVLTF.

This rearrangement joins TRBV5-1 to TRBJ1-5, with 8 bases fitting TRBD1. The CDR3 totals 20 residues. Germline lookup yields CDR1 SGHRS and CDR2 YFSETQ. With 0 bases clipped from V and 0 bases from J, the junction kept 14 bases outside the gene matches. The CDR3 DNA reads as TGCGCCAGCAGCTTGGGTTCCTCCGGGACAGGAGTTTATAGCAATCAGCCCCAGCATTTT. Its protein is CASSLGSSGTGVYSNQPQHF.

The rearrangement links TRBV5-4 to TRBJ2-7; maybe TRBD1 (6 bases). In germline, CDR1 is SGHNT, CDR2 YYREEE (reference sequence). The CDR3 has 14 amino acids. The ends were cut back, 0 bases at V and 3 bases at J, with 10 bases in the middle. The CDR3 spells CASSLGDIGYEQYF. The DNA for the CDR3 is TGTGCCAGCAGCTTGGGGGACATTGGCTACGAGCAGTACTTC. Full variable domain (missing parts from reference TRBV5-4 and TRBJ2-7): ETGVTQSPTHLIKTRGQQVTLRCSSQSGHNTVSWYQQALGQGPQFIFQYYREEENGRGNFPPRFSGLQFPNYSSELNVNALELDDSALYLCASSLGDIGYEQYFGPGTRLTVT.

The chain employs TRBV5-6 and TRBJ2-3; D is undetermined. The CDR3 covers 13 residues. The ends were cut back, 4 bases at V and 7 bases at J, with 13 bases in the middle. CDR1 and CDR2 (germline): SGHDT, YYEEEE. The CDR3 DNA reads as TGTGCCAGCAGCCACGTTCCGAGCAATACGCAGTATTTT. This gives the protein CASSHVPSNTQYF.

This chain links TRBV7-2 with TRBJ2-7; D might be TRBD1 (5 bases). This CDR3 is built from 15 residues. The V end lost 1 base, the J end lost 0 bases, and 10 bases lay between the germline ends. Germline assignment: CDR1 SGHTA and CDR2 FQGNSA. This CDR3 reads CASSLVSGNSYEQYF. CDR3 nucleotides: TGTGCCAGCAGCTTAGTTTCAGGGAACTCCTACGAGCAGTACTTC.

The chain employs TRBV6-1 and TRBJ1-5; perhaps TRBD1 as D (6 bases). This CDR3 contains 16 residues. CDR1 is MNHNS, CDR2 SASEGT, per germline. Trimming stripped 1 base from V and 1 base from J, with 11 bases between. The CDR3, as DNA: TGTGCCAGCAGTGAAGTTGCAGGGGCCAGCAATCAGCCCCAGCATTTT. It encodes CASSEVAGASNQPQHF.

This rearrangement joins TRBV6-6 to TRBJ1-5, with a possible D match to TRBD1 (6 bases). CDR1 is MNHNY and CDR2 is SVGAGI in the germline V gene (reference sequence). The CDR3 runs 13 residues. CDR3 nucleotide sequence: TGTGCTGAAAGGGGGGGATTCAATCAGCCCCAGCATTTT. Its translation: CAERGGFNQPQHF.

This chain connects TRBV6-1 to TRBJ1-5; unclear D gene. From germline, CDR1 is MNHNS and CDR2 SASEGT. Trimming removed 3 bases from V and 0 bases from J, with 12 bases in between. This CDR3 is 16 amino acids long. DNA for the CDR3: TGTGCCAGCAGTGAGGGCAGTTATTATAGCAATCAGCCCCAGCATTTT. Protein product: CASSEGSYYSNQPQHF.